This TCR beta chain was found in a study of esophageal squamous cell carcinoma under preoperative chemotherapy. Study in general: Both tumor-infiltrating lymphocytes and peripheral blood T cells had their TCR repertoires profiled. The study's findings and limits: Peripheral T cells showed a significant TCR diversity increase after chemotherapy, unlike tumor-infiltrating lymphocytes. After treatment, tumor-infiltrating lymphocytes apparently came partly from blood T cells.

This CDR3 has 17 residues. V shed 3 bases, J shed 0 bases, and the junction held 8 bases outside the gene matches. Per germline, CDR1 SGHVS and CDR2 FQNEAQ. The time point is: before preoperative PTX-NDP chemotherapy. TCRdb called the PCR reads again in MiXCR, with one record for every CDR3 protein. There are approximately 30,000 distinct CDR3 sequences in the sample; 49% occur only once, and roughly 12% lies in the top ten. On this clonotype itself: Its antigen is still unknown.

The specimen was collected from a patient given preoperative chemotherapy. The chain recombines TRBV7-8 with TRBJ2-4, with 7 bases lining up with TRBD1. The sequence came from a human donor with esophageal squamous cell carcinoma. The donor label of this sample is uncertain. The DNA for the CDR3 is TGTGCCAGCAGCTTGGGAACAGGGGTTCTAGCCAAAAACATTCAGTACTTC. This codes for CASSLGTGVLAKNIQYF.